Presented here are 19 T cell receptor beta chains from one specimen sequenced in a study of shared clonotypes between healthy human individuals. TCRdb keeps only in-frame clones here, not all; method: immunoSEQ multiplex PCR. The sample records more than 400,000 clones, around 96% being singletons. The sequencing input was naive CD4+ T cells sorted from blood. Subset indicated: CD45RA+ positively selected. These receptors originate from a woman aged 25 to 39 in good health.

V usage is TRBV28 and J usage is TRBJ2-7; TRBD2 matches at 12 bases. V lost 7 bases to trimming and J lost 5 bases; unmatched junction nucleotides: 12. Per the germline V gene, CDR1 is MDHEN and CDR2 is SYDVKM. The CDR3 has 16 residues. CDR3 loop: CASTETSGSKWDEQYF. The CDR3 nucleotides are TGTGCCAGCACCGAGACTAGCGGGAGTAAATGGGACGAGCAGTACTTC.

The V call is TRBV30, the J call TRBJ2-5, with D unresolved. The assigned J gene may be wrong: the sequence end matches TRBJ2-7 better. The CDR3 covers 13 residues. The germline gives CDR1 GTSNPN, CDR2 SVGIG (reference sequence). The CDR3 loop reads CAWSPKTPYEQYF. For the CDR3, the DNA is TGTGCCTGGAGTCCAAAGACACCCTACGAGCAGTACTTC.

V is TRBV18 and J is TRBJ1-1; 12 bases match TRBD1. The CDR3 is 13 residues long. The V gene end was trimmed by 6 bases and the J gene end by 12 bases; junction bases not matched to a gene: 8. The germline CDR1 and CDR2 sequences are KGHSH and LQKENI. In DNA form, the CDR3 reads TGTGCCAGCTCCCCAGGGGACAGGGGGCTGTCTTTCTTT. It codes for CASSPGDRGLSFF.

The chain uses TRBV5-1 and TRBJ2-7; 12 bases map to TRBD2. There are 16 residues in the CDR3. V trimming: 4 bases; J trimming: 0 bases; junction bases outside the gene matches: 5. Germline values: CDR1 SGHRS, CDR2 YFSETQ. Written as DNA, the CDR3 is TGCGCCAGCAGCAGAAGGACTAGCGGGGCCTCCTACGAGCAGTACTTC. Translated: CASSRRTSGASYEQYF.

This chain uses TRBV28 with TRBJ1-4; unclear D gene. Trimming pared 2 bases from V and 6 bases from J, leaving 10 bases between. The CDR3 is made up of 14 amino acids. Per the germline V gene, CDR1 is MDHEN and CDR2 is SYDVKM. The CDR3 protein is CASSLVGIYEKLFF. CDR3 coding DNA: TGTGCCAGCAGTTTAGTGGGGATCTATGAAAAACTGTTTTTT.

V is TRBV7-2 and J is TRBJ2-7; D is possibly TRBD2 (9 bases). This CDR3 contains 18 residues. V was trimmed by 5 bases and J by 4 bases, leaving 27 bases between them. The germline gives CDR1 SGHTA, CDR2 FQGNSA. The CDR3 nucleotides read TGTGCCAGCAGCAAGACAGGGGTGTTAATTAGCGGGAGATACGAGCAGTACTTC. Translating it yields CASSKTGVLISGRYEQYF.

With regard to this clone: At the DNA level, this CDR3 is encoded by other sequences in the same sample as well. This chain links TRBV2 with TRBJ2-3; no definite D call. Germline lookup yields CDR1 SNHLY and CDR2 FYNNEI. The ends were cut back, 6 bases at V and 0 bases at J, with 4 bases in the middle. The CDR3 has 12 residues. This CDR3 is CASSVSTDTQYF. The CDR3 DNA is TGTGCCAGCAGCGTTAGCACAGATACGCAGTATTTT.

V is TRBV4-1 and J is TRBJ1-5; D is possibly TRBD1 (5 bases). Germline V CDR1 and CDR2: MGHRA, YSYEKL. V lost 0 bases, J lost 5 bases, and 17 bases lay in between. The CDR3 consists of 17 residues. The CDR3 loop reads CASSQDTGVGLDQPQHF. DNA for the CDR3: TGCGCCAGCAGCCAAGATACGGGGGTGGGTTTGGATCAGCCCCAGCATTTT.

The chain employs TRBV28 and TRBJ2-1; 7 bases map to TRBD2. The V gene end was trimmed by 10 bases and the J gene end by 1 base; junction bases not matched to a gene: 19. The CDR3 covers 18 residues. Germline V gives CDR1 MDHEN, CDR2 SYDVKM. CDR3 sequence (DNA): TGTGCCACCAGCGGGACCGGCTATAGGGTGGGTTCCTACAATGAGCAGTTCTTC. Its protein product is CATSGTGYRVGSYNEQFF.

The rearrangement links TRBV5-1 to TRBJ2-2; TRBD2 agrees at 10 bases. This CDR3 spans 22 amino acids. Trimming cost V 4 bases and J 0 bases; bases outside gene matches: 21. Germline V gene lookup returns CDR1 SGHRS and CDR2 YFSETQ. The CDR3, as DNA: TGCGCCAGCAGCCCCAAACCGCTAGCGGGAGTAATCCCTTCGTCGAACACCGGGGAGCTGTTTTTT. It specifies CASSPKPLAGVIPSSNTGELFF.

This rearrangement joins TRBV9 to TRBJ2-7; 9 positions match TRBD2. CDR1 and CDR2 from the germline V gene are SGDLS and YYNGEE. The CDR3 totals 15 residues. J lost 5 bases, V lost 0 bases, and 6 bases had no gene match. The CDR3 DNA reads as TGTGCCAGCAGCGTAGGCCTAGCGGGAAGGGACGAGCAGTACTTC. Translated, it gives CASSVGLAGRDEQYF.

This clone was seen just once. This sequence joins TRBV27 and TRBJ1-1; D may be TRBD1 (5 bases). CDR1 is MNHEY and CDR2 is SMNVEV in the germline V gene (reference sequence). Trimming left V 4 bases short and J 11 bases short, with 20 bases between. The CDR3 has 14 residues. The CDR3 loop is CASSSQGDVVRAFF. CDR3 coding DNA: TGTGCCAGCAGTTCACAAGGGGACGTGGTTCGGGCTTTCTTT.

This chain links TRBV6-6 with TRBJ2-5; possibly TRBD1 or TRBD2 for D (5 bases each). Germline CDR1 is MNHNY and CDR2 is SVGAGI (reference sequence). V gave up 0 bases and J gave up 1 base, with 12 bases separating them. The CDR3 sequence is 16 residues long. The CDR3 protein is CASSYSNWGTQETQYF. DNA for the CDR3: TGTGCCAGCAGTTACTCGAATTGGGGGACCCAAGAGACCCAGTACTTC.

The CDR3 region is CASSLAGGGTEAFF. The DNA of the CDR3 is TGTGCCAGCAGCTTAGCGGGGGGTGGCACTGAAGCTTTCTTT. The chain couples TRBV7-9 to TRBJ1-1; a possible D gene is TRBD1 (5 bases). The CDR3 is 14 residues long. V was cut by 0 bases and J by 4 bases, with 9 bases left in between. Germline V gene data show CDR1 as SEHNR and CDR2 as FQNEAQ (reference sequence).

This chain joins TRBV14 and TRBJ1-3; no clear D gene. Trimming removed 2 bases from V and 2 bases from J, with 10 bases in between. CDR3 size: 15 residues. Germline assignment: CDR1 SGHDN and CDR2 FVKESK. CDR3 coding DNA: TGTGCCAGCAGCCAATTCGGAGGGACTGGAAACACCATATATTTT. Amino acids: CASSQFGGTGNTIYF.

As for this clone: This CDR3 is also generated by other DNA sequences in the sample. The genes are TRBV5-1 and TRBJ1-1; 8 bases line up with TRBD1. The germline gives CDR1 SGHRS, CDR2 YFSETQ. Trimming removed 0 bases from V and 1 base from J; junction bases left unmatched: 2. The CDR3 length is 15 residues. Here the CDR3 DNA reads TGCGCCAGCAGCTTGGTCGGACAGGGGAACACTGAAGCTTTCTTT. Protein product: CASSLVGQGNTEAFF.

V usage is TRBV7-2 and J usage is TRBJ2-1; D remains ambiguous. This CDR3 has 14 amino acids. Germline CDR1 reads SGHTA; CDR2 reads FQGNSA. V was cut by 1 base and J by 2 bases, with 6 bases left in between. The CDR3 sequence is CASSLVVAYNEQFF. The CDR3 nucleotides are TGTGCCAGCAGCTTAGTCGTCGCCTACAATGAGCAGTTCTTC.

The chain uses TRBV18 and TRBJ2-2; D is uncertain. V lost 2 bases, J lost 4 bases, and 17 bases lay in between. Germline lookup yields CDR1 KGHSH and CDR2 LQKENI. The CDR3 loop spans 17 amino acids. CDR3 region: CASSPKDLRHITGELFF. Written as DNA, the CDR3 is TGTGCCAGCTCACCAAAGGACCTTAGACACATCACCGGGGAGCTGTTTTTT.

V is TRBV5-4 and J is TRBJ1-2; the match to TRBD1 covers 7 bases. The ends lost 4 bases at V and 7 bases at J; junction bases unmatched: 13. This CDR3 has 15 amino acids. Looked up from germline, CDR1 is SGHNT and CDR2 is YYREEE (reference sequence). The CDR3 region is CASSPRGPGGGGYTF. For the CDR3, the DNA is TGTGCCAGCAGCCCGAGGGGGCCAGGGGGTGGTGGCTACACCTTC.